This T cell receptor beta chain was retrieved from a study of blood T cell repertoires in COVID-19. Study as a whole: Collection of acute and convalescent COVID-19 samples took place in the United States, Italy and Spain. The analysed material was cDNA or gDNA that came from T cells, B-cell-depleted T cells, or PBMCs.

In the original workflow: The assay estimated nucleated cells by amplifying reference gene primers. Produced via immunoSEQ multiplex PCR; TCRdb's table is partial and in-frame only. V and J calls and clone size follow that table, whereas D and trimming were derived from the DNA. This table holds approximately 36,000 clones, roughly 87% found once. The origin of this receptor is a man aged 55 to 70 with acute or convalescent COVID-19. The sequencing input was peripheral blood.

The CDR3 region is CSVPDSWGTEAFF. The CDR3 nucleotides read TGCAGCGTTCCGGACAGTTGGGGCACTGAAGCTTTCTTT. The V gene is TRBV29-1, the J gene TRBJ1-1, with TRBD1 as a possible D gene (6 bases). V was cut by 5 bases and J by 4 bases, with 14 bases left in between. This CDR3 has 13 amino acids. Per the germline V gene, CDR1 is SQVTM and CDR2 is ANQGSEA. The variable domain in full, with the rest retrieved from reference TRBV29-1 and TRBJ1-1, is SAVISQKPSRDICQRGTSLTIQCQVDSQVTMMFWYRQQPGQSLTLIATANQGSEATYESGFVIDKFPISRPNLTFSTLTVSNMSPEDSSIYLCSVPDSWGTEAFFGQGTRLTVV.